This TCR beta chain is from a study of response to subunit inactivated influenza vaccine. TCRdb processed the RT-PCR reads anew with MiXCR; each CDR3 protein has one entry. The sample includes a few hundred thousand distinct CDR3 sequences, around 10% of them seen just once. Germline loops: CDR1 LGHNA, CDR2 YSLEER. The CDR3 totals 15 residues. This clonotype was observed a handful of times. These same records also appear under a second study, on T cells expressing NK-cell markers. Turning to that study: TCR beta libraries carry UMIs added by 5'RACE template switching.

The sample here was PBMCs from blood, taken on the day of vaccination. The chain employs TRBV4-3 and TRBJ2-2, with TRBD1 matching over 9 bases. The receptor comes from a man in his forties or fifties who received an inactivated influenza vaccine. CDR3 in amino acids: CSHSFRDRVAGELFF. CDR3 nucleotides: TGCTCCCACTCCTTCCGGGACAGGGTAGCCGGGGAGCTGTTTTTT.